This T cell receptor (beta chain) is drawn from a study of control samples from healthy donors and cancer patients (dated by TCRdb to the early 2020s). Notes on this clone: Its antigen is unknown. Base qualities are not recorded, but no much larger clone differs from it by a single base.

The library was produced with the immunoSEQ multiplex PCR assay. Not all clones reach the TCRdb copy of this immuneACCESS table, which keeps in-frame sequences only. Checked studies attribute under half of the gap to unresolved V genes and leave the rest unexplained. This sample gives 190,000 or so clones in total; 80% to 95% of them show up just once. The top ten clones comprise about 1.6% of the sample. V was cut back by 0 bases and J by 7 bases, leaving a gap of 12 bases between them. The germline V gene supplies CDR1 SQVTM and CDR2 ANQGSEA. Measured from the cysteine to the phenylalanine, the CDR3 is 13 residues long. This entry keeps only the CDR3 DNA: 39 bases, framed from base 1.

This sequence was found in a man aged 18 to 35 in good health. The sequenced material came from blood. The V and J genes are TRBV29-1 and TRBJ1-2; the D gene assignment is ambiguous. This receptor has the CDR3 CSVEDLMSRGYTF. The sequenced DNA is TGCAGCGTTGAAGATTTGATGTCCCGTGGCTACACCTTC.